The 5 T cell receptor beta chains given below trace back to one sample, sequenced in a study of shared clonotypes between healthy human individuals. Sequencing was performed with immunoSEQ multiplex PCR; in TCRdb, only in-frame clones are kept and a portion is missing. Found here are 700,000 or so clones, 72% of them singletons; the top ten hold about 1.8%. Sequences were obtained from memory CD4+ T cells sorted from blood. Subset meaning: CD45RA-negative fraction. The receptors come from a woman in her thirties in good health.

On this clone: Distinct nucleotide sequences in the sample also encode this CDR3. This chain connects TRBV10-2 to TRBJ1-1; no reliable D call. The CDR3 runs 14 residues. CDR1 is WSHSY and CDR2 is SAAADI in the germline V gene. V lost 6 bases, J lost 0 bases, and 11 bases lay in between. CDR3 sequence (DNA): TGCGCCAGCAGACTAACCAGAATGAACACTGAAGCTTTCTTT. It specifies CASRLTRMNTEAFF.

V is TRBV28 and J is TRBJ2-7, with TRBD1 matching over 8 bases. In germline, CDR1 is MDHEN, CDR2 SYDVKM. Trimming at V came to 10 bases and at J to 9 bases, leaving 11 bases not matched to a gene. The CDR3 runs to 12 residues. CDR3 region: CATRTGLLPQYF. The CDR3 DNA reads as TGTGCCACCCGGACAGGGCTTCTACCGCAGTACTTC.

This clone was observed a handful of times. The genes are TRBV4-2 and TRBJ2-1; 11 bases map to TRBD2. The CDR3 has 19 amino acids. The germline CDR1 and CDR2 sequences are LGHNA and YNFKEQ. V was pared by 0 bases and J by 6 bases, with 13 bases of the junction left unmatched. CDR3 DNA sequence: TGTGCCAGCAGCCAAGAATGGACTAGCGGGCCCGGATCTCTCAATGAGCAGTTCTTC. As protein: CASSQEWTSGPGSLNEQFF.

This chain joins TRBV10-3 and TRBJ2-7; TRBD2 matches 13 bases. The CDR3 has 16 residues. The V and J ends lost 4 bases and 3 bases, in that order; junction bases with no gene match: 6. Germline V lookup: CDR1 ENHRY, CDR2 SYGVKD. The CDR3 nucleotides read TGTGCCATCAGTGGGGGACTAGCGGGACCACACTACGAGCAGTACTTC. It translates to CAISGGLAGPHYEQYF.

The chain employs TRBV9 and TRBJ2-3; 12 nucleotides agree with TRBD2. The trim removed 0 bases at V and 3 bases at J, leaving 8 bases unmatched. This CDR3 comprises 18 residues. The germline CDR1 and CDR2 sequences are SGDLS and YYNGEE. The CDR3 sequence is CASSVAPLTSGSTDTQYF. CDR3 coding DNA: TGTGCCAGCAGCGTAGCCCCCCTGACTAGCGGGAGTACAGATACGCAGTATTTT.